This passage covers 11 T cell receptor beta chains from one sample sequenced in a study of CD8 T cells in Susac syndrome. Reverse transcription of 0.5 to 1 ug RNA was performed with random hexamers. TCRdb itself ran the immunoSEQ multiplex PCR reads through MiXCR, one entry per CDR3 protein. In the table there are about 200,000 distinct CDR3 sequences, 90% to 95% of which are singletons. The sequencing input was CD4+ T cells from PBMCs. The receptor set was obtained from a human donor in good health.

The CDR3, as DNA: TGTGCCAGCAGCCAAGGACTTCCGAACACTGAAGCTTTCTTT. It is translated as CASSQGLPNTEAFF. This chain connects TRBV3-1 to TRBJ1-1; D unresolved. Germline-derived CDR1 and CDR2 are LGHDT and YNNKEL (reference sequence). Trimming took 1 base from V and 1 from J, leaving 7 bases between them. This CDR3 contains 14 residues. Looking up the rest from reference TRBV3-1 and TRBJ1-1 gives the full variable domain: DTAVSQTPKYLVTQMGNDKSIKCEQNLGHDTMYWYKQDSKKFLKIMFSYNNKELIINETVPNRFSPKSPDKAHLNLHINSLELGDSAVYFCASSQGLPNTEAFFGQGTRLTVV.

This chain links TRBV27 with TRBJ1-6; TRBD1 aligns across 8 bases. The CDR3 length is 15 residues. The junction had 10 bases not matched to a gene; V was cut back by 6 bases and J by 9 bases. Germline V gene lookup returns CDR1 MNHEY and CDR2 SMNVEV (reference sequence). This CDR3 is CASSRGTGHSSPLHF. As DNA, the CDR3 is TGTGCCAGCAGCCGAGGGACAGGCCATAGTTCACCCCTCCACTTT.

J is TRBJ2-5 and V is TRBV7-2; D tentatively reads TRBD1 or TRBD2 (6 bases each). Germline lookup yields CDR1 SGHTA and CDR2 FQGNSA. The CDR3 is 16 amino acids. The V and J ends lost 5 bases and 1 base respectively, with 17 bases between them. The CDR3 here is CASSLLTGAIQETQYF. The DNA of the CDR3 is TGTGCCAGCAGCCTGCTGACGGGGGCAATCCAAGAGACCCAGTACTTC.

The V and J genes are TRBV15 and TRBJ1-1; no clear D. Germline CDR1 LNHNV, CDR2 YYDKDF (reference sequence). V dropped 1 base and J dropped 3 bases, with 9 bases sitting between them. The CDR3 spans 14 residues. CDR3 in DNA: TGTGCCACCAGCAGAGCCCCCGGGGACACTGAAGCTTTCTTT. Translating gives CATSRAPGDTEAFF.

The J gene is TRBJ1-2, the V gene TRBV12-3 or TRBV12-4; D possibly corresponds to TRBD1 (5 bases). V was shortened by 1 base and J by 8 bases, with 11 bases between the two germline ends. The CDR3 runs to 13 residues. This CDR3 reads CASSLGWEGGYTF. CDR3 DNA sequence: TGTGCCAGCAGTTTAGGCTGGGAGGGGGGCTACACCTTC.

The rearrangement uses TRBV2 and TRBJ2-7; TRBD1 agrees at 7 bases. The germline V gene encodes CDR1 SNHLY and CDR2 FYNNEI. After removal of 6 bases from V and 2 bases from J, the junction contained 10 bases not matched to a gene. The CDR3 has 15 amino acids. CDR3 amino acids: CASSETGLIPYEQYF. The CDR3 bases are TGTGCCAGCAGCGAGACAGGGCTGATTCCCTACGAGCAGTACTTC.

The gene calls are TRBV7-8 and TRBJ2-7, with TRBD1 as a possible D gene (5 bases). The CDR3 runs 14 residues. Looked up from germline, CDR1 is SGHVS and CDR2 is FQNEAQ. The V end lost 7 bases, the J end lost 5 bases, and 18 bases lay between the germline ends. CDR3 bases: TGTGCCAGCAACCCCCGTGGCTCAGGGAACGAGCAGTACGTC. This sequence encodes CASNPRGSGNEQYV.

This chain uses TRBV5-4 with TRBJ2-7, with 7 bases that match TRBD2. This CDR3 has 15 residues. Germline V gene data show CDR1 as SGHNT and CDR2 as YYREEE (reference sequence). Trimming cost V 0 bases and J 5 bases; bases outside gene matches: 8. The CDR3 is CASSLEVTSFNEQYV. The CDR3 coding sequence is TGTGCCAGCAGCTTGGAGGTGACTAGCTTTAACGAGCAGTACGTC.

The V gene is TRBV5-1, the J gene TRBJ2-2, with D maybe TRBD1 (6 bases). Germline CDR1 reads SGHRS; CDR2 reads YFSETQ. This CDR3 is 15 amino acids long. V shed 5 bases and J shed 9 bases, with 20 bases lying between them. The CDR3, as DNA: TGCGCCAGCAGTTCTGAACAGGGCGCCGGACGGGAGCTGTTTTTT. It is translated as CASSSEQGAGRELFF.

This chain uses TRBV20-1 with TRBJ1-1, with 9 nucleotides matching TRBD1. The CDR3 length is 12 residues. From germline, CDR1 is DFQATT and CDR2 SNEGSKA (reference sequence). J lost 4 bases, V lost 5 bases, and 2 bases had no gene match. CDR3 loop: CSAVTGGTEAFF. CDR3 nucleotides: TGCAGTGCTGTGACAGGGGGCACTGAAGCTTTCTTT.

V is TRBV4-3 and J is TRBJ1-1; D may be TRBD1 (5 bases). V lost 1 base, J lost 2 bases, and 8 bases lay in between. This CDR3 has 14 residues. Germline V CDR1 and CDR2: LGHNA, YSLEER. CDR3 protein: CASSQGRVNTEAFF. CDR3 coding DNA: TGCGCCAGCAGCCAAGGCAGGGTCAACACTGAAGCTTTCTTT.